This paragraph covers one TCR beta chain sequence. Antigen: not known. The sample originates from a study of OX40 agonist ivuxolimab in advanced cancers. Sequenced by immunoSEQ multiplex PCR; TCRdb stores in-frame clones only, minus some. The table shows roughly 42,000 clones, with approximately 91% occurring only once. Study results and limitations: Clonal expansion by week 6 occurred in CD4+ and CD8+ blood T cells (at 0.1 to 3.0 mg/kg).

Here the sequenced sample was CD4+ or CD8+ T cells sorted from blood, taken in a trial of the OX40 agonist ivuxolimab. This sequence originates from an adult with an advanced solid tumor such as melanoma, head and neck, liver or kidney cancer.

DNA of the CDR3: TGCGCCAGCAGCGAGGGACTAGCGGGAGGACCGATGGAGGGGGAGACCCAGTACTTC. Amino acid sequence: CASSEGLAGGPMEGETQYF. V usage is TRBV5-1 and J usage is TRBJ2-5; 15 positions agree with TRBD2. The V and J ends lost 4 bases and 5 bases, in that order; junction bases with no gene match: 15. This CDR3 is built from 19 residues. Germline CDR1 SGHRS, CDR2 YFSETQ.